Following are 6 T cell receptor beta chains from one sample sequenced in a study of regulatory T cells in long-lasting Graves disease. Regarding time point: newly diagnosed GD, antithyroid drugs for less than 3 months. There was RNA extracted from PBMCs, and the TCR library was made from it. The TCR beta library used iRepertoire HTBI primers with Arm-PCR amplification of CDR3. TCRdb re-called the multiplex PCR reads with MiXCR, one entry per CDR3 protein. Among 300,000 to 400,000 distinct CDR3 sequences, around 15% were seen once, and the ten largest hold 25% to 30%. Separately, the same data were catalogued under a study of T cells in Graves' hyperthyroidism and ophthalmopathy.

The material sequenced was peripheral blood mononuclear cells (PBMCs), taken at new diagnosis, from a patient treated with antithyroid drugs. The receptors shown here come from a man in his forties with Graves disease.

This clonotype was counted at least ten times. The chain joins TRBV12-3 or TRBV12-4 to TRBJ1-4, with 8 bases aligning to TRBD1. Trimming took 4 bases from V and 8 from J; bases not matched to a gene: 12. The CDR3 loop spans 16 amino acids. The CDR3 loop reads CASSSQPTGASEKLFF. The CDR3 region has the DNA TGTGCCAGCAGTTCCCAGCCGACAGGGGCCTCGGAAAAACTGTTTTTT.

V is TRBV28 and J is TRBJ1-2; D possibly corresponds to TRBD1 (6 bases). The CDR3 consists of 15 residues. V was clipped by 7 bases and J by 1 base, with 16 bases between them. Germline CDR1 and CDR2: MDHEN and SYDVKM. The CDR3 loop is CASISFVGGNYGYTF. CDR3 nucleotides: TGTGCCAGCATCTCCTTCGTAGGGGGTAACTATGGCTACACCTTC.

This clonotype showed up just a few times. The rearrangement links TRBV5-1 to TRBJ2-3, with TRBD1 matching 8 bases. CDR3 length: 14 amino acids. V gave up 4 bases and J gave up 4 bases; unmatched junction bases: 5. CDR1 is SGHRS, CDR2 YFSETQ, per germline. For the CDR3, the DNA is TGCGCCAGCAGCCTGGGACAGGATTCAGATACGCAGTATTTT. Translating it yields CASSLGQDSDTQYF.

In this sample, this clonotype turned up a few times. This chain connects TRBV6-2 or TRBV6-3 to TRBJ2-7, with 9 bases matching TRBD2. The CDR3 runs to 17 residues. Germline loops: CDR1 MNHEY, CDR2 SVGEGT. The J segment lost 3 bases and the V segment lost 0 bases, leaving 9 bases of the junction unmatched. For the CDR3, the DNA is TGTGCCAGCAGTTACTCGTGGCTAGCGGGATTTTTCTACGAGCAGTACTTC. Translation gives CASSYSWLAGFFYEQYF.

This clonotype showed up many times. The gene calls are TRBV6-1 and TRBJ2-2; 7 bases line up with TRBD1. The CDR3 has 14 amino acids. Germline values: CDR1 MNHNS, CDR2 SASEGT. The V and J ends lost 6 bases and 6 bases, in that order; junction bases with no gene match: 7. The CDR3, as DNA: TGTGCCAGCAGGACAGGGATCCAGGCCGGGGAGCTGTTTTTT. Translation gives CASRTGIQAGELFF.

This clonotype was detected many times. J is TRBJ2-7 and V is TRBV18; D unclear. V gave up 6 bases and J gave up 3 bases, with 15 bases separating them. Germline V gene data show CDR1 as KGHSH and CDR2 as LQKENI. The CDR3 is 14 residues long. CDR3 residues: CASSGPRFGYEQYF. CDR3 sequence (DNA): TGTGCCAGCTCGGGTCCCCGGTTTGGCTACGAGCAGTACTTC. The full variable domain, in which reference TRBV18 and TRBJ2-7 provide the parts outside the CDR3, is NAGVMQNPRHLVRRRGQEARLRCSPMKGHSHVYWYRQLPEEGLKFMVYLQKENIIDESGMPKERFSAEFPKEGPSILRIQQVVRGDSAAYFCASSGPRFGYEQYFGPGTRLTVT.